This TCR beta chain was found in a study of T-cell memory formation after mild COVID-19. Notes on the study in general: There was no confirmation that second-wave clones peaking on day 37 were SARS-CoV-2 specific.

V was shortened by 7 bases and J by 4 bases, with 8 bases between the two germline ends. The CDR3 is 11 amino acids. Germline loops: CDR1 SGHRS, CDR2 YFSETQ. This clonotype was seen only a few times. Its specificity is not known. Constant-segment primers and 5'RACE yielded cDNA libraries for TCR alpha and TCR beta, each carrying sample barcodes and UMIs. TCRdb re-called the 5' RACE reads through MiXCR, storing one row per CDR3 protein. The sample holds just over 60,000 distinct CDR3 sequences, about 9.4% seen once. Sequenced sample: PBMCs or a T cell subset sorted from them (not recorded which). The origin of this receptor is a man aged 18 to 29 who had mild COVID-19 (a few samples of this study predate the infection). Cell type and time point are not known. This sequence joins TRBV5-1 and TRBJ2-5, with D uncertain. Here the CDR3 DNA reads TGCGCCAGCGCTCGAGCAGAGACCCAGTACTTC. This codes for CASARAETQYF.